Shown below are 5 T cell receptor beta chains from a single sample sequenced in a study of control samples from healthy donors and cancer patients. Only in-frame clones appear in the TCRdb table, and some are missing; sequencing was by immunoSEQ multiplex PCR. The sample carries around 59,000 clones, about 92% recorded once. The specimen sequenced was PBMCs. The receptor set was obtained from a man aged 40-49 years with colorectal cancer.

The J gene is TRBJ1-5, the V gene TRBV2; 9 bases align to TRBD1. Losses at the gene ends were 6 bases for V and 5 bases for J; bases not matched to a gene: 5. Germline CDR1 reads SNHLY; CDR2 reads FYNNEI. The CDR3 runs 14 residues. CDR3 sequence: CASSPGTGYQPQHF. Here the CDR3 DNA reads TGTGCCAGCAGCCCCGGGACAGGGTATCAGCCCCAGCATTTT.

This rearrangement joins TRBV5-1 to TRBJ2-5; no definite D call. This CDR3 has 14 amino acids. V lost 0 bases to trimming and J lost 7 bases, with 13 bases between them. CDR1 and CDR2 (germline): SGHRS, YFSETQ. CDR3 DNA: TGCGCCAGCAGCTTGGAGACAACCTCCGGGACCCAGTACTTC. It specifies CASSLETTSGTQYF. The full variable domain, in which reference TRBV5-1 and TRBJ2-5 provide the parts outside the CDR3, is KAGVTQTPRYLIKTRGQQVTLSCSPISGHRSVSWYQQTPGQGLQFLFEYFSETQRNKGNFPGRFSGRQFSNSRSEMNVSTLELGDSALYLCASSLETTSGTQYFGPGTRLLVL.

The rearrangement links TRBV7-9 to TRBJ1-2; a possible D gene is TRBD1 (6 bases). Germline loops: CDR1 SEHNR, CDR2 FQNEAQ (reference sequence). The CDR3 consists of 15 residues. Deletions cut 5 bases from V and 8 bases from J, with 21 bases between. The CDR3 nucleotides read TGTGCCAGCAGCCCGCGGTCGGGGGGGCGCGAGGGCTACACCTTC. It specifies CASSPRSGGREGYTF.

The rearrangement uses TRBV7-3 and TRBJ1-1, with D hard to call. The CDR3 runs to 13 residues. The germline V and J ends were trimmed by 3 bases and 2 bases, with 7 bases remaining between them. CDR1 is SGHTA, CDR2 FQGTGA, per germline. The CDR3 region has the DNA TGTGCCAGCAGCTTTCGGGAAAACACTGAAGCTTTCTTT. Translating it yields CASSFRENTEAFF. Looking up the rest from reference TRBV7-3 and TRBJ1-1 gives the full variable domain: GAGVSQTPSNKVTEKGKYVELRCDPISGHTALYWYRQSLGQGPEFLIYFQGTGAADDSGLPNDRFFAVRPEGSVSTLKIQRTERGDSAVYLCASSFRENTEAFFGQGTRLTVV.

The chain has TRBV9 and TRBJ2-2; no reliable D call. This CDR3 is built from 14 residues. Germline-derived CDR1 and CDR2 are SGDLS and YYNGEE. V shed 0 bases and J shed 4 bases, with 7 bases lying between them. The CDR3 DNA is TGTGCCAGCAGCGTAGTTGTGGGCACCGGGGAGCTGTTTTTT. Its translation is CASSVVVGTGELFF. Full variable domain (missing parts from reference TRBV9 and TRBJ2-2): DSGVTQTPKHLITATGQRVTLRCSPRSGDLSVYWYQQSLDQGLQFLIQYYNGEERAKGNILERFSAQQFPDLHSELNLSSLELGDSALYFCASSVVVGTGELFFGEGSRLTVL.